The next 16 T cell receptor beta chains were all read from a single sample in a study of shared clonotypes between healthy human individuals. Assay: immunoSEQ multiplex PCR; the TCRdb copy retains only in-frame clones and omits some. The sample contains more than 1.2 million clones, approximately 98.5% of which appear only once. What was sequenced was naive CD4+ T cells sorted from blood. The sample's subset: CD45RA+ positively selected. These receptor sequences come from a man aged 30 to 45 in good health.

V and J are TRBV5-1 and TRBJ2-1, with TRBD2 matching over 10 bases. After removal of 4 bases from V and 1 base from J, the junction contained 8 bases not matched to a gene. Germline-derived CDR1 and CDR2 are SGHRS and YFSETQ. The CDR3 covers 17 residues. CDR3 nucleotides: TGCGCCAGCAGCAGAGGGACTAGCGCCCCTTCCTACAATGAGCAGTTCTTC. It yields the protein CASSRGTSAPSYNEQFF.

This chain links TRBV9 with TRBJ2-7; D gene ambiguous. The CDR3 has 16 amino acids. The V and J ends lost 2 bases and 4 bases respectively, with 19 bases between them. Germline V gives CDR1 SGDLS, CDR2 YYNGEE. CDR3 region: CASSVGPIESGYEQYF. The DNA of the CDR3 is TGTGCCAGCAGCGTGGGTCCGATCGAATCTGGATACGAGCAGTACTTC. Combining the CDR3 with reference TRBV9 and TRBJ2-7 gives the whole variable domain DSGVTQTPKHLITATGQRVTLRCSPRSGDLSVYWYQQSLDQGLQFLIQYYNGEERAKGNILERFSAQQFPDLHSELNLSSLELGDSALYFCASSVGPIESGYEQYFGPGTRLTVT.

The chain links TRBV7-2 to TRBJ1-5; TRBD1 might be the D (6 bases). This CDR3 comprises 15 residues. V was trimmed by 3 bases and J by 2 bases, leaving 11 bases between them. Germline V gene data show CDR1 as SGHTA and CDR2 as FQGNSA. DNA of the CDR3: TGTGCCAGCAGCTTGGAGGACAGCCGCAATCAGCCCCAGCATTTT. This codes for CASSLEDSRNQPQHF.

About this clone: This specimen includes other DNA sequences encoding the same CDR3. This chain uses TRBV7-9 with TRBJ1-1, with D unclear. The CDR3 has 11 residues. Germline V CDR1 and CDR2: SEHNR, FQNEAQ (reference sequence). Trimming took off 4 bases at V and 3 bases at J, with 3 bases between the two ends. CDR3 in amino acids: CASSWDTEAFF. CDR3 bases: TGTGCCAGCAGCTGGGACACTGAAGCTTTCTTT.

Turning to this clone: The same CDR3 also results from other DNA sequences found in this sample. The V call is TRBV7-6, the J call TRBJ1-1, with TRBD1 as a possible D gene (5 bases). CDR3 length: 13 residues. The germline V gene encodes CDR1 SGHVS and CDR2 FNYEAQ. V lost 4 bases and J lost 1, with 7 bases in between. In nucleotides, the CDR3 is TGTGCCAGCAGCTCCGACAGGAACACTGAAGCTTTCTTT. This codes for CASSSDRNTEAFF.

As concerns this clone: This CDR3 is also generated by other DNA sequences in the sample. V is TRBV19 and J is TRBJ1-2; D is uncertain. CDR3 length: 13 residues. The germline V gene encodes CDR1 LNHDA and CDR2 SQIVND (reference sequence). V was cut by 7 bases and J by 1 base, with 10 bases left in between. The DNA of the CDR3 is TGTGCCAGTACTTTGGACGGTAACTATGGCTACACCTTC. This translates into CASTLDGNYGYTF.

V usage is TRBV7-8 and J usage is TRBJ2-4; no definite D call. Trimming shortened V by 3 bases and J by 1 base, and 13 bases separated the two germline ends. The CDR3 sequence is 16 residues long. Germline assignment: CDR1 SGHVS and CDR2 FQNEAQ. In DNA, the CDR3 is TGTGCCAGCAGCTTCTCAGCAACGAGGGCCAAAAACATTCAGTACTTC. This translates into CASSFSATRAKNIQYF.

J is TRBJ1-1 and V is TRBV5-1; D unclear. Trimming left V 0 bases short and J 11 bases short, with 20 bases between. Germline V gene sequence: CDR1 SGHRS, CDR2 YFSETQ. The CDR3 covers 15 residues. CDR3 nucleotide sequence: TGCGCCAGCAGCTTGGAGTCAGACCTCCCCTTCGGGGCTTTCTTT. Its protein is CASSLESDLPFGAFF.

V usage is TRBV5-4 and J usage is TRBJ2-7; TRBD1 or TRBD2 may be the D gene (5 bases each). Per germline, CDR1 SGHNT and CDR2 YYREEE (reference sequence). The CDR3 is 14 residues long. Trimming took off 4 bases at V and 5 bases at J, with 16 bases between the two ends. In DNA form, the CDR3 reads TGTGCCAGCAGCGCCGACGGGGCTAGAAACGAGCAGTACTTC. The encoded protein is CASSADGARNEQYF. The full variable domain, in which reference TRBV5-4 and TRBJ2-7 provide the parts outside the CDR3, is ETGVTQSPTHLIKTRGQQVTLRCSSQSGHNTVSWYQQALGQGPQFIFQYYREEENGRGNFPPRFSGLQFPNYSSELNVNALELDDSALYLCASSADGARNEQYFGPGTRLTVT.

The chain has TRBV4-2 and TRBJ1-1, with 11 nucleotides matching TRBD1. This CDR3 comprises 18 residues. Trimming at V came to 2 bases and at J to 3 bases, leaving 11 bases not matched to a gene. Looked up from germline, CDR1 is LGHNA and CDR2 is YNFKEQ. In DNA form, the CDR3 reads TGTGCCAGCAGCCAACTTCCAGAACCGGGACAGGGGGACACTGAAGCTTTCTTT. It specifies CASSQLPEPGQGDTEAFF.

In the case of this clone: This specimen includes other DNA sequences encoding the same CDR3. V usage is TRBV9 and J usage is TRBJ1-1; D unresolved. Between the trimmed V and J ends, which lost 0 bases and 0 bases, there was a span of 6 bases. The CDR3 spans 14 residues. CDR1 SGDLS and CDR2 YYNGEE come from the germline V gene. CDR3 sequence reads: CASSVGLMNTEAFF. The CDR3 DNA reads TGTGCCAGCAGCGTAGGCCTCATGAACACTGAAGCTTTCTTT.

This chain uses TRBV28 with TRBJ1-4; TRBD1 matches at 9 bases. There are 14 residues in the CDR3. Germline-derived CDR1 and CDR2 are MDHEN and SYDVKM. J was trimmed by 8 bases and V by 5 bases; bases with no gene match: 6. The CDR3 DNA reads TGTGCCAGCAGTCAGGGACAGGGTTGGGAAAAACTGTTTTTT. Amino acids: CASSQGQGWEKLFF.

The V and J genes are TRBV5-1 and TRBJ2-1, with 12 bases fitting TRBD1. Trimming took 4 bases from V and 8 from J; bases not matched to a gene: 4. CDR1 is SGHRS and CDR2 is YFSETQ in the germline V gene. The CDR3 spans 14 residues. In DNA, the CDR3 is TGCGCCAGCAGCCGGGGACAGGGGGCGCATGAGCAGTTCTTC. This translates into CASSRGQGAHEQFF.

The V gene is TRBV5-4, the J gene TRBJ2-1, with D tentatively TRBD1 or TRBD2 (5 bases each). The germline CDR1 and CDR2 sequences are SGHNT and YYREEE (reference sequence). Trimming left V 3 bases short and J 5 bases short, with 15 bases between. This CDR3 region has 15 residues. In nucleotides, the CDR3 is TGTGCCAGCAGCTCTCCGGGACGTCAAAACAATGAGCAGTTCTTC. Protein: CASSSPGRQNNEQFF. Looking up the rest from reference TRBV5-4 and TRBJ2-1 gives the full variable domain: ETGVTQSPTHLIKTRGQQVTLRCSSQSGHNTVSWYQQALGQGPQFIFQYYREEENGRGNFPPRFSGLQFPNYSSELNVNALELDDSALYLCASSSPGRQNNEQFFGPGTRLTVL.

This chain uses TRBV7-9 with TRBJ1-1; tentatively, D is TRBD1 (6 bases). The germline CDR1 and CDR2 sequences are SEHNR and FQNEAQ (reference sequence). V lost 4 bases and J 5 bases, leaving 17 bases between the germline ends. The CDR3 is 15 residues long. The CDR3 nucleotides are TGTGCCAGCAGCTCCTCCATGGGGGCAGGGACTGAAGCTTTCTTT. Residues: CASSSSMGAGTEAFF.

This clone was observed a single time. This chain uses TRBV2 with TRBJ1-4; D gene unclear. The CDR3 length is 15 residues. The germline CDR1 and CDR2 sequences are SNHLY and FYNNEI. Trimming removed 7 bases from V and 1 base from J, with 13 bases in between. The CDR3 region is CASIERRLTNEKLFF. The CDR3 DNA reads TGTGCCAGCATTGAGAGACGGTTAACTAATGAAAAACTGTTTTTT.